This is a list of T cell receptor beta chains from one sample in a study of Ad26.COV2.S vaccination and SARS-CoV-2 variants. Generated by immunoSEQ multiplex PCR, the TCRdb table keeps only in-frame clones and is missing some. The sample has around 340,000 clones, about 87% seen once; the top ten hold 6.4%. The sequences come from peripheral blood, collected in a trial of Ad26.COV2.S vaccine versus placebo. The origin of the receptors is a person aged 18-60 years who received the Ad26.COV2.S COVID-19 vaccine or a placebo. CDR3s include the opening cysteine and the closing phenylalanine or tryptophan. The order of the fields is D gene, J gene, clone size, V gene, CDR3 length, CDR3 DNA, CDR3 protein. D genes are given only for firm matches. For some rows the clone size is stated as once, few or many, or as a class when expanded; others skip it.

>-|TRBJ2-1|-|TRBV7-8|15
TGTGCCAGCAGCCGAGGCCGGGTAAGCTACAATGAGCAGTTCTTC
CASSRGRVSYNEQFF
>TRBD1|TRBJ2-7|-|TRBV25-1|14
TGTGCCAGCAGTGATGGACAGGATCCCTACGAGCAGTACTTC
CASSDGQDPYEQYF
>TRBD1|TRBJ2-3|-|TRBV5-1|15
TGCGCCAGCAGCCAGGACAGGGTAGGCACAGATACGCAGTATTTT
CASSQDRVGTDTQYF
>-|TRBJ2-4|-|TRBV19|15
TGTGCCAGTAGTACCTCAAGGGGTAGCAAAAACATTCAGTACTTC
CASSTSRGSKNIQYF
>TRBD1|TRBJ1-4|-|TRBV27|15
TGTGCCAGCAGTTTATTCGGACAGGGATGGGAAAAACTGTTTTTT
CASSLFGQGWEKLFF
>TRBD1|TRBJ1-5|-|TRBV7-2|18
TGTGCCAGCAGCTCAGGTCCGGGGACAGGGTTGAGCAATCAGCCCCAGCATTTT
CASSSGPGTGLSNQPQHF
>-|TRBJ2-5|-|TRBV14|15
TGTGCCAGCAGCCAAGCTTTCGGCAGGCAAGAGACCCAGTACTTC
CASSQAFGRQETQYF
>-|TRBJ1-1|-|TRBV5-4|15
TGTGCCAGCAGCCCCCTCGGCCCAGGGCCTTCAAATGGGCTCTTT
CASSPLGPGPSNGLF
>-|TRBJ1-1|-|TRBV6-6|13
TGTGCCAGCAGTACCGGACAGATTCCTGAAGCTTTCTTT
CASSTGQIPEAFF
>TRBD2|TRBJ2-4|once|TRBV29-1|15
TGCAGCGTCGGGACTAGCGGGGGGGCCCTTAACATTCAGTACTTC
CSVGTSGGALNIQYF
>TRBD1|TRBJ2-7|-|TRBV7-3|15
TGTGCCAGCAGCTTTAGGGGGACAGGCGGGTACGAGCAGTACTTC
CASSFRGTGGYEQYF